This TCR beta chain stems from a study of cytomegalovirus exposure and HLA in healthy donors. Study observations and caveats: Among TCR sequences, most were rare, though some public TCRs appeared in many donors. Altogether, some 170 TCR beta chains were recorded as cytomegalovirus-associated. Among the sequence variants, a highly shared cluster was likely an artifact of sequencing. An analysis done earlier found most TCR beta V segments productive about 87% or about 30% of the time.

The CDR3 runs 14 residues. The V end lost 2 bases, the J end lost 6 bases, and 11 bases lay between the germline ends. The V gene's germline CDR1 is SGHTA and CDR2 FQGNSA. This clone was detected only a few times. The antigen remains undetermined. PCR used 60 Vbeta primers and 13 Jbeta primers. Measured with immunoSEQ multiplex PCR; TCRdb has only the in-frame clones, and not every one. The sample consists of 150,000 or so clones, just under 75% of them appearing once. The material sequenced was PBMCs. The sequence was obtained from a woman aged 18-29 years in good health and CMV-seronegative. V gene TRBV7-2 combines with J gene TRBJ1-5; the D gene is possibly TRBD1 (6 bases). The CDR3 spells CASSLRGIGQPQHF. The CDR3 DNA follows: TGTGCCAGCAGCTTAAGGGGGATCGGTCAGCCCCAGCATTTT.